This T cell receptor (beta chain) was recorded in a study of blood T cell repertoires in COVID-19. Whole-study context: Specimens from acute and convalescent COVID-19 originated in the United States, Italy and Spain. PBMCs, B-cell-depleted T cells, or T cells provided the cDNA or gDNA that made up the material.

V was trimmed by 6 bases and J by 5 bases, leaving 17 bases between them. Germline V gene data show CDR1 as MNHEY and CDR2 as SMNVEV (reference sequence). The CDR3 has 14 amino acids. The repertoire was sequenced with immunoSEQ multiplex PCR; TCRdb's copy has only in-frame clones and lacks some. Of about 200,000 clones listed, about 90% are singletons. This chain links TRBV27 with TRBJ2-7; D is possibly TRBD1 (5 bases). This receptor was obtained from a man aged 18 to 35 with active or convalescent COVID-19. The sample consisted of peripheral blood. The CDR3 bases are TGTGCCAGCAGGGTCAGGGTAGGAATTCACGAGCAGTACTTC. Translation: CASRVRVGIHEQYF.